Reported below is one TCR beta chain. The target of this receptor is not known. Base qualities are not recorded, but no much larger clone differs from it by a single base. TCRdb shows the sequencer as Illumina HiSeq 1500. The public reads were reprocessed in TCRdb via fastp at Q25 and MiXCR, keeping in-frame beta chains. One record per CDR3 amino acid sequence lists the most common genes and DNA. The table for this sample lists 500,000 or so distinct CDR3 sequences; approximately 15% of them were counted only once. The top ten constitute 20% to 30% of the sample. These data are taken from a study of T cell repertoires in cytomegalovirus infection (dated by TCRdb to between 2018 and 2021). Describing the broader study: Because public TCR beta signatures pointed to carriage of CMV infection together with the matching HLA type, the HLA type of each donor mattered for the analysis.

General findings and caveats noted by the study authors: The ex vivo response was dominated by HLA-C-restricted CMV-specific TCR beta clonotypes, which also provided the single most frequent clonotype in two of eight donors. In both this cohort and an independent cohort of a few hundred donors, the cumulative frequency of public TCR beta family members distinguished carriers of CMV infection plus the relevant HLA type.

V loses 4 bases of germline sequence and J loses 5 bases, and the interval between the two ends is 10 bases. Taken from the germline V gene, the CDR1 and CDR2 loops are MGHRA and YSYEKL. The CDR3 starts with the cysteine, ends with the phenylalanine, and has 13 residues. Just CDR3 DNA is preserved here, 39 bases in frame from base 1. In this chain, TRBV4-1 is recombined with TRBJ2-3; the D gene assignment is ambiguous. The TCR was taken from a human donor in good health (CMV status not recorded). Some clones in this sample may be carry-over from other donors' samples. Sequencing input: CD8+ T cells from PBMCs. The DNA sequence is as follows: TGCGCCAGCAGCCCAGTCCCCGGAGATACGCAGTATTTT. Its protein product is CASSPVPGDTQYF.